The next 21 T cell receptor beta chains were all read from a single sample in a study of OX40 agonist ivuxolimab in advanced cancers. The data were produced by immunoSEQ multiplex PCR, yet TCRdb's version contains in-frame clones alone and is incomplete. This table holds about 89,000 clones, approximately 91% found once. The source material was CD4+ or CD8+ T cells sorted from blood, sampled in a trial of the OX40 agonist ivuxolimab. The source of these receptors is an adult with an advanced solid tumor such as melanoma, head and neck, liver or kidney cancer.

The chain has TRBV6-1 and TRBJ2-7; possible D gene TRBD2, 5 bases. CDR1 and CDR2 (germline): MNHNS, SASEGT. The CDR3 runs to 13 residues. The V and J ends lost 8 bases and 2 bases respectively, with 13 bases between them. CDR3 amino acids: CASSDYAPYEQYF. CDR3 sequence (DNA): TGTGCCAGCTCTGACTACGCCCCCTACGAGCAGTACTTC.

On this clone: Other DNA sequences from this sample encode an identical CDR3 as well. V gene TRBV20-1 combines with J gene TRBJ2-5; D remains unclear. This CDR3 has 11 amino acids. Germline values: CDR1 DFQATT, CDR2 SNEGSKA (reference sequence). Trimming stripped 0 bases from V and 5 bases from J, with 4 bases between. The CDR3 DNA reads as TGCAGTGCTAGAGATCTCGAGACCCAGTACTTC. Its translation: CSARDLETQYF.

This chain joins TRBV9 and TRBJ2-1; a weak D match, TRBD1 (6 bases). The CDR3 is 14 residues long. CDR1 and CDR2 (germline): SGDLS, YYNGEE. The ends were cut back, 0 bases at V and 5 bases at J, with 9 bases in the middle. CDR3 bases: TGTGCCAGCAGCGTAGTGGACAGCAACAATGAGCAGTTCTTC. As protein: CASSVVDSNNEQFF.

CDR3 bases: TGTGCCAGCAGTCAGGGATTCACTGAAGCTTTCTTT. Its translation is CASSQGFTEAFF. The chain uses TRBV5-6 and TRBJ1-1, with a possible D match to TRBD1 (5 bases). V was pared by 5 bases and J by 4 bases, with 9 bases between. The CDR3 contains 12 residues. Per the germline V gene, CDR1 is SGHDT and CDR2 is YYEEEE.

CDR3 DNA: TGCGCCAGCAGCTCCCAGGGAGAGGGGACTGAAGCTTTCTTT. Protein: CASSSQGEGTEAFF. The rearrangement uses TRBV5-1 and TRBJ1-1; TRBD1 might be the D (5 bases). With 3 bases removed from V and 5 bases from J, the gap between germline ends came to 14 bases. The V gene's germline CDR1 is SGHRS and CDR2 YFSETQ. This CDR3 is built from 14 residues.

The chain uses TRBV5-1 and TRBJ2-5, with D maybe TRBD1 (6 bases). Trimming stripped 1 base from V and 3 bases from J, with 13 bases between. There are 15 residues in the CDR3. Germline CDR1 is SGHRS and CDR2 is YFSETQ. CDR3 DNA sequence: TGCGCCAGCAGCTTGTCAGGGACAAAGGAAGAGACCCAGTACTTC. It specifies CASSLSGTKEETQYF. Full variable domain (rest looked up from reference TRBV5-1 and TRBJ2-5): KAGVTQTPRYLIKTRGQQVTLSCSPISGHRSVSWYQQTPGQGLQFLFEYFSETQRNKGNFPGRFSGRQFSNSRSEMNVSTLELGDSALYLCASSLSGTKEETQYFGPGTRLLVL.

The chain carries TRBV4-3 and TRBJ2-3; TRBD1 matches at 12 bases. V shed 2 bases, J shed 3 bases, and the junction held 6 bases outside the gene matches. There are 17 residues in the CDR3. CDR1 and CDR2 (germline): LGHNA, YSLEER. CDR3 loop: CASSQSPGQGATDTQYF. In nucleotides, the CDR3 is TGCGCCAGCAGCCAAAGCCCGGGACAGGGGGCTACAGATACGCAGTATTTT.

This chain joins TRBV7-2 and TRBJ1-5; D is unclear. There are 12 residues in the CDR3. Per germline, CDR1 SGHTA and CDR2 FQGNSA. Trimming pared 1 base from V and 7 bases from J, leaving 5 bases between. CDR3 in DNA: TGTGCCAGCAGCTTAGGCCCCCAGCCCCAGCATTTT. Translated: CASSLGPQPQHF.

This rearrangement joins TRBV27 to TRBJ2-3; D call uncertain. Trimming shortened V by 5 bases and J by 2 bases, and 11 bases separated the two germline ends. The CDR3 has 14 residues. Germline values: CDR1 MNHEY, CDR2 SMNVEV (reference sequence). The CDR3 sequence is CASSKVLDTDTQYF. CDR3 in DNA: TGTGCCAGCAGTAAAGTGCTAGACACAGATACGCAGTATTTT.

The chain is built from TRBV27 and TRBJ2-7; 7 bases line up with TRBD1. This CDR3 spans 15 amino acids. Germline V CDR1 and CDR2: MNHEY, SMNVEV (reference sequence). J was trimmed by 0 bases and V by 5 bases; bases with no gene match: 7. CDR3 sequence: CASSRTGEYSYEQYF. The CDR3 DNA follows: TGTGCCAGCAGTCGAACAGGGGAGTACTCCTACGAGCAGTACTTC.

The gene calls are TRBV28 and TRBJ2-1, with 9 bases fitting TRBD1. Germline CDR1 reads MDHEN; CDR2 reads SYDVKM. The V gene end was trimmed by 6 bases and the J gene end by 3 bases; junction bases not matched to a gene: 9. This CDR3 is 16 amino acids long. The CDR3 DNA follows: TGTGCCAGCAGCCGAGACAGGGGGAATCTCTACAATGAGCAGTTCTTC. Its protein product is CASSRDRGNLYNEQFF. Together with reference TRBV28 and TRBJ2-1, the CDR3 gives the full variable domain: DVKVTQSSRYLVKRTGEKVFLECVQDMDHENMFWYRQDPGLGLRLIYFSYDVKMKEKGDIPEGYSVSREKKERFSLILESASTNQTSMYLCASSRDRGNLYNEQFFGPGTRLTVL.

The V call is TRBV30, the J call TRBJ2-1; TRBD2 matches 14 bases. V gave up 5 bases and J gave up 8 bases; unmatched junction bases: 8. The CDR3 spans 15 residues. CDR1 GTSNPN and CDR2 SVGIG come from the germline V gene (reference sequence). The CDR3, as DNA: TGTGCCTGGGGGAAGACTAGCGGGAGGGCCTATGAGCAGTTCTTC. It yields the protein CAWGKTSGRAYEQFF.

V is TRBV7-2 and J is TRBJ2-7; 11 bases fit TRBD2. With V trimmed by 5 bases and J by 2 bases, 2 bases remained unmatched. Germline assignment: CDR1 SGHTA and CDR2 FQGNSA. The CDR3 contains 14 residues. The CDR3 nucleotides are TGTGCCAGCAGCGTTAGCGGGGGGGCCTACGAGCAGTACTTC. It yields the protein CASSVSGGAYEQYF.

V usage is TRBV28 and J usage is TRBJ2-7, with TRBD2 identical over 8 bases. CDR1 MDHEN and CDR2 SYDVKM come from the germline V gene. This CDR3 comprises 15 residues. V was pared by 2 bases and J by 2 bases, with 5 bases of the junction left unmatched. The CDR3 sequence: CASSLIPAGAYEQYF. DNA of the CDR3: TGTGCCAGCAGTTTAATCCCAGCGGGGGCCTACGAGCAGTACTTC.

This rearrangement joins TRBV6-5 to TRBJ1-5; D uncertain. The CDR3 consists of 15 residues. Germline CDR1 and CDR2: MNHEY and SVGAGI. V was pared by 6 bases and J by 1 base, with 13 bases between. The CDR3 DNA is TGTGCCAGCAGCCCCTATGGCCCGAGCAATCAGCCCCAGCATTTT. Residues: CASSPYGPSNQPQHF.

V gene TRBV2 combines with J gene TRBJ1-1; 9 bases are a match to TRBD1. The CDR3 contains 16 residues. V trimming: 2 bases; J trimming: 0 bases; junction bases outside the gene matches: 4. CDR1 is SNHLY and CDR2 is FYNNEI in the germline V gene. CDR3 loop: CASSETRTGVNTEAFF. For the CDR3, the DNA is TGTGCCAGCAGTGAAACCCGGACAGGGGTGAACACTGAAGCTTTCTTT.

The chain uses TRBV19 and TRBJ2-7; 8 bases align to TRBD1. The length of the CDR3 is 13 residues. V gave up 4 bases and J gave up 1 base; unmatched junction bases: 0. CDR1 is LNHDA, CDR2 SQIVND, per germline (reference sequence). CDR3 in amino acids: CASSRTGSYEQYF. CDR3 in DNA: TGTGCCAGTAGTAGGACAGGGTCCTACGAGCAGTACTTC. Supplemented by reference TRBV19 and TRBJ2-7, the full variable domain reads DGGITQSPKYLFRKEGQNVTLSCEQNLNHDAMYWYRQDPGQGLRLIYYSQIVNDFQKGDIAEGYSVSREKKESFPLTVTSAQKNPTAFYLCASSRTGSYEQYFGPGTRLTVT.

Only one count was recorded for this clone. The chain carries TRBV18 and TRBJ2-7; 8 nucleotides agree with TRBD1. Germline V gives CDR1 KGHSH, CDR2 LQKENI. The trim removed 1 base at V and 7 bases at J, leaving 6 bases unmatched. This CDR3 is built from 14 residues. CDR3 in amino acids: CASSPRQGAKEQYF. As DNA, the CDR3 is TGTGCCAGCTCACCACGGCAGGGGGCAAAAGAGCAGTACTTC.

J is TRBJ2-1 and V is TRBV7-2, with D perhaps assigned TRBD1 or TRBD2 (5 bases each). The V gene's germline CDR1 is SGHTA and CDR2 FQGNSA. With 3 bases removed from V and 3 bases from J, the gap between germline ends came to 9 bases. The CDR3 length is 14 residues. The CDR3 region is CASSFWDLYNEQFF. The CDR3 DNA reads TGTGCCAGCAGCTTCTGGGACCTCTACAATGAGCAGTTCTTC.

The gene calls are TRBV19 and TRBJ1-5, with TRBD1 as a possible D gene (5 bases). Trimming removed 5 bases at V and 3 bases at J, with 11 bases between. Germline V gene sequence: CDR1 LNHDA, CDR2 SQIVND (reference sequence). The CDR3 loop spans 14 amino acids. CDR3 sequence reads: CASSFRQLNQPQHF. The CDR3, as DNA: TGTGCCAGTAGTTTTCGACAGCTCAATCAGCCCCAGCATTTT.

This clone was seen a few times. V gene TRBV7-8 combines with J gene TRBJ2-1; 11 nucleotides line up with TRBD2. The CDR3 spans 13 residues. CDR1 SGHVS and CDR2 FQNEAQ come from the germline V gene. V was pared by 4 bases and J by 9 bases, with 2 bases of the junction left unmatched. CDR3 sequence reads: CASSWTSGFEQFF. CDR3 in DNA: TGTGCCAGCAGCTGGACTAGCGGGTTTGAGCAGTTCTTC.